This T cell receptor beta chain was profiled in a study of regulatory and conventional T cells in RAG deficiency. Germline V gene lookup returns CDR1 WNHNN and CDR2 SYGVQD (reference sequence). V shed 7 bases and J shed 2 bases, with 11 bases lying between them. This CDR3 is built from 13 residues. Data came from immunoSEQ multiplex PCR; TCRdb stores just in-frame clones and leaves some out. The repertoire holds tens of thousands of clones, around nine tenths seen once, with around 0.82% in the top ten. Regulatory T cells were sorted from blood as CD4+ CD25-high CD127-low cells. Notes on this clone: Its matching antigen is unknown.

Study findings and constraints: Patient subsets had shorter CDR3s; Omenn Treg-Tconv overlap exceeded 85%. Shannon entropy fell and Simpson indices rose in RAG-deficient patients. Sorted Omenn CD25-high CD127-low cells may not be bona fide Tregs.

These records were also assigned to another study, of regulatory T cells. That source adds: The primer mix had 52 TRBV and 13 TRBJ primers.

The J gene is TRBJ1-1, the V gene TRBV10-1, with a tentative D call TRBD1 (5 bases). This TCR was sampled from a human donor in good health. Sequencing was carried out using Tregs sorted from blood. CDR3 coding DNA: TGCGCCAGCATGGAGGGGCGAAACACTGAAGCTTTCTTT. Translation gives CASMEGRNTEAFF.